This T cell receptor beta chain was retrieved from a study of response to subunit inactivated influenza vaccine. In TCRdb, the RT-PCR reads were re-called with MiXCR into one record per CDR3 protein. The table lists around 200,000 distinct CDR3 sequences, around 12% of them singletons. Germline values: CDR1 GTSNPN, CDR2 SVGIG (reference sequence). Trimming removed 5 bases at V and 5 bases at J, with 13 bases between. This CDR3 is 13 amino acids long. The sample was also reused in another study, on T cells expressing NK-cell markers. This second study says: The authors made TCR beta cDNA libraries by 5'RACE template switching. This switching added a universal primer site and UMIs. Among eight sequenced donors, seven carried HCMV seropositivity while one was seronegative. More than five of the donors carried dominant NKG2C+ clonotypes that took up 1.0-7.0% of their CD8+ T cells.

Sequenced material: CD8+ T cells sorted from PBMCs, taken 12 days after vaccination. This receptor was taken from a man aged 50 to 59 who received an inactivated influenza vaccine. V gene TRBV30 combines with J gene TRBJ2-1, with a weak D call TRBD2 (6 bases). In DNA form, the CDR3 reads TGTGCCTGGGGGGGGATTTCTGACAATGAGCAGTTCTTC. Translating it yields CAWGGISDNEQFF. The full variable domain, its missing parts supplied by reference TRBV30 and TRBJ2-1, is SQTIHQWPATLVQPVGSPLSLECTVEGTSNPNLYWYRQAAGRGLQLLFYSVGIGQISSEVPQNLSASRPQDRQFILSSKKLLLSDSGFYLCAWGGISDNEQFFGPGTRLTVL.